This TCR beta chain was captured by sequencing in a study of blood T cell repertoires in COVID-19. Study at large: Sources were T cells, B-cell-depleted T cells, or PBMCs; the material itself was cDNA or gDNA.

CDR1 is SGHTA, CDR2 FQGNSA, per germline. With 0 bases removed from V and 4 bases from J, the gap between germline ends came to 10 bases. The CDR3 consists of 15 residues. Source study methods: The assay estimated nucleated cells by amplifying reference gene primers. Sequenced by immunoSEQ multiplex PCR; TCRdb stores in-frame clones only, minus some. V and J calls and clone size come straight from that table; D and trimming were deduced from the DNA. The sample lists about 80,000 clones; over 70% were seen once. This sequence was found in a man aged 45-65 years with active or convalescent COVID-19. Material: peripheral blood. The chain joins TRBV7-2 to TRBJ2-1, with D perhaps matching TRBD2 (7 bases). The CDR3 reads CASSLAGGQYNEQFF. For the CDR3, the DNA is TGTGCCAGCAGCTTAGCGGGGGGGCAATACAATGAGCAGTTCTTC.